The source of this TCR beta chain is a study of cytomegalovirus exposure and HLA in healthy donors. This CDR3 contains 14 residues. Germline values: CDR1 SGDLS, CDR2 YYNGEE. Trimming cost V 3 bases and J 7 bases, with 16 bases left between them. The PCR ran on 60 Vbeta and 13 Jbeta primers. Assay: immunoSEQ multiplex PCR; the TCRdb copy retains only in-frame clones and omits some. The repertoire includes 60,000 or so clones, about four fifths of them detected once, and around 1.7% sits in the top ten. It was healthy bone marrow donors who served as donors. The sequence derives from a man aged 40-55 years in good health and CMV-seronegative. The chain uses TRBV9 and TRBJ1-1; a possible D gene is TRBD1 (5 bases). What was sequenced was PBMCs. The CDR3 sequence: CASSGGSGGGEAFF. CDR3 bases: TGTGCCAGCAGCGGAGGGTCTGGGGGAGGTGAAGCTTTCTTT.